The 8 T cell receptor beta chains reported below all come from one sample, sequenced in a study of regulatory T cells in long-lasting Graves disease (dated by TCRdb to 2020 to 2023). The time point label of this sample denotes: persistent/refractory GD, antithyroid drugs over 5 years with positive TRAb. RNA was extracted from PBMCs in TRIzol for both TCR sequencing and RNA sequencing. The library was made by multiplex PCR. TCRdb shows the sequencer as Illumina HiSeq 4000. TCR beta libraries were built with iRepertoire HTBI primers and Arm-PCR amplification of CDR3 regions. TCRdb cleaned the public reads at Q25 with fastp, built clones with MiXCR and kept in-frame beta chains. Every CDR3 protein is listed once, alongside the most common genes and DNA of its rows. This sample lists 350,000 to 450,000 distinct CDR3 sequences; less than 25% were detected once. The ten top clones hold under 25% of the sample.

The sample in question was peripheral blood mononuclear cells (PBMCs), obtained when the disease was refractory, from a patient treated with antithyroid drugs. The source of these receptors is a female donor with Graves disease.

This clonotype was picked up a small number of times. This chain connects TRBV30 to TRBJ1-3, with TRBD1 identical over 8 bases. V was clipped by 6 bases and J by 3 bases; unmatched bases: 7. This CDR3 is built from 14 residues. Germline V gives CDR1 GTSNPN, CDR2 SVGIG (reference sequence). Written as DNA, the CDR3 is TGTGCCTGCACCCCGGACAGGGTTGGAAACACCATATATTTT. It yields the protein CACTPDRVGNTIYF.

This clonotype was counted at least ten times. Written as DNA, the CDR3 is TGTGCCAGCAGTCCGGTAGGGGCTGGTGAAAAACTGTTTTTT. This encodes CASSPVGAGEKLFF. The rearrangement links TRBV28 to TRBJ1-4; D is possibly TRBD1 (5 bases). V was shortened by 5 bases and J by 7 bases, with 14 bases between the two germline ends. This CDR3 has 14 amino acids. CDR1 MDHEN and CDR2 SYDVKM come from the germline V gene.

The V gene is TRBV19, the J gene TRBJ2-7; the D gene is possibly TRBD1 (6 bases). The CDR3 has 14 amino acids. The ends were cut back, 4 bases at V and 0 bases at J, with 10 bases in the middle. Germline V gene data show CDR1 as LNHDA and CDR2 as SQIVND (reference sequence). CDR3 coding DNA: TGTGCCAGTAGTACCCAGACAGGCTCCTACGAGCAGTACTTC. It is translated as CASSTQTGSYEQYF.

This clonotype was picked up a small number of times. The chain joins TRBV6-1 to TRBJ2-5; 8 bases map to TRBD1. Germline V lookup: CDR1 MNHNS, CDR2 SASEGT. Germline trimming cut 8 bases from V and 5 bases from J; bases unmatched to any gene: 7. The CDR3 has 13 residues. CDR3 DNA: TGTGCCAGCGGGGGACAGGCAAGGGAGACCCAGTACTTC. Translated: CASGGQARETQYF.

Concerning this clonotype itself: The junction does not match germline at one end; this may be a read error. The genes are TRBV14 and TRBJ1-4; D is perhaps TRBD1 (6 bases). From germline, CDR1 is SGHDN and CDR2 FVKESK. The CDR3 contains 12 residues. CDR3 sequence: CASGQEGGKLFF. CDR3 in DNA: TGTGCCAGCGGCCAAGAAGGGGGAAAACTGTTTTTT.

In this sample, this clonotype turned up many times. The rearrangement joins TRBV11-2 to TRBJ2-7, with D possibly being TRBD2 (5 bases). With 5 bases removed from V and 0 bases from J, the gap between germline ends came to 17 bases. This CDR3 is built from 16 residues. CDR1 SGHAT and CDR2 FQNNGV come from the germline V gene. The chain's CDR3 is CASSTHEGTSSYEQYF. CDR3 nucleotides: TGTGCCAGCAGCACCCACGAGGGAACCAGCTCCTACGAGCAGTACTTC.

With respect to this clonotype: One base away lies a much larger clone, so this may be a sequencing read error. The chain combines TRBV11-2 with TRBJ2-7; D gene unclear. From germline, CDR1 is SGHAT and CDR2 FQNNGV. This CDR3 contains 13 residues. CDR3 DNA sequence: TGTGCCGGCAGTGGGGTCAGCTCCTACGAGCAGTACTTC. Translating it yields CAGSGVSSYEQYF.

This clonotype was detected many times. J is TRBJ1-1 and V is TRBV7-3, with D perhaps TRBD1 (5 bases). The V gene's germline CDR1 is SGHTA and CDR2 FQGTGA. There are 13 residues in the CDR3. V was clipped by 5 bases and J by 4 bases, with 11 bases between them. CDR3 in amino acids: CASSPRGSTEAFF. The DNA for the CDR3 is TGTGCCAGCAGCCCCCGGGGGAGCACTGAAGCTTTCTTT.